The subject of this entry is one T cell receptor (beta chain). Participants came from under 30 US areas, aged roughly 18 to 95 years. Per the study methods: Using reference gene primer amplification, nucleated cell counts were estimated. The protocol was immunoSEQ multiplex PCR, while the TCRdb copy is restricted to in-frame clones and leaves out a portion. From that table come the V and J calls and clone size; the DNA was used to work out D and trimming. Seen here are about 270,000 clones, roughly 90% observed once, and the top ten hold less than 3%. These data come from a study of blood T cell repertoires in COVID-19. As for the study in general: Acute-phase and convalescent COVID-19 samples originated in the United States, Italy and Spain.

The TCR originated in a woman aged 45-59 years who had recovered from COVID-19. Source material: PBMCs or T cells enriched from blood (not recorded which).

The CDR3, as DNA: TGTGCCAGCTATCAGACAGGGGATGGGACTGAAGCTTTCTTT. Amino acid sequence: CASYQTGDGTEAFF. V and J are TRBV6-5 and TRBJ1-1; 8 bases match TRBD1. In germline, CDR1 is MNHEY, CDR2 SVGAGI. V was pared by 8 bases and J by 5 bases, with 10 bases of the junction left unmatched. The length of the CDR3 is 14 residues.